This record looks at one T cell receptor (beta chain) sequence and its context. Its target is not known. The sample carries other DNA sequences with the same CDR3. The sample is drawn from a study of cytomegalovirus exposure and HLA in healthy donors. Overall study findings and caveats: For most subjects, TCR beta sequences were reported to predict HLA-A and HLA-B alleles with accuracy.

PCR was performed using 60 Vbeta and 13 Jbeta primers. Only in-frame clones appear in the TCRdb table, and some are missing; sequencing was by immunoSEQ multiplex PCR. The sample lists 100,000 to 150,000 clones; approximately 85% were seen once. The CDR3 is 12 amino acids. Looked up from germline, CDR1 is SEHNR and CDR2 is FQNEAQ (reference sequence). The V end lost 4 bases, the J end lost 3 bases, and 5 bases lay between the germline ends. Sequencing was done on a sample of PBMCs. The rearrangement links TRBV7-9 to TRBJ2-3, with unresolved D. The TCR was taken from a boy aged 5-17 years in good health and CMV-seronegative. The chain's CDR3 is CASSSNTDTQYF. CDR3 nucleotides: TGTGCCAGCAGCTCTAATACAGATACGCAGTATTTT.